Detailed here is one TCR beta chain. The antigen is undetermined. One end of the junction varies from germline; a read error may be responsible. This entry comes from a study of glioma-infiltrating T cells. The iRepertoire nested amplicon-rescue multiplex PCR amplified TCR alpha and beta CDR3s from RNA. TCRdb fed the multiplex PCR reads into MiXCR, producing one record per CDR3 protein. The table records approximately 400,000 distinct CDR3 sequences, 41% of them present only once. Germline CDR1 SGHDN, CDR2 FVKESK. The CDR3 is 15 residues long. Notes on the study in general: CDR3 overlap between tissue and blood was very small.

Sequenced material: glioma tissue, nonneoplastic brain tissue, or PBMCs (not recorded which). This sequence joins TRBV14 and TRBJ1-5; the D is unclear. The TCR originated in a human donor with low-grade glioma or glioblastoma, undergoing nonglioma brain surgery, or in good health (not recorded which). The CDR3: CASRRHRSSNQLQHF. The DNA of the CDR3 is TGTGCCAGCAGGCGACACCGATCTAGCAATCAGCTCCAGCATTTT.